This T cell receptor (beta chain) was recorded in a study of regulatory T cells in long-lasting Graves disease. Broader study findings: TCR diversity was lower in persistent than newly diagnosed Graves' disease.

The CDR3 loop spans 12 amino acids. Germline V gene lookup returns CDR1 MDHEN and CDR2 SYDVKM. V lost 5 bases and J 3 bases, leaving 7 bases between the germline ends. HTBI primers from iRepertoire and Arm-PCR of CDR3 regions yielded the TCR beta libraries. MiXCR was run by TCRdb on the multiplex PCR reads, yielding one entry per CDR3 protein. The sample yields roughly 500,000 distinct CDR3 sequences, about 20% seen once. This clonotype was counted ten times or more. Its matching antigen is unknown. As for time point: persistent/refractory GD, antithyroid drugs over 5 years with positive TRAb. Making the TCR library involved RNA that had been extracted from PBMCs.

The chain is built from TRBV28 and TRBJ1-2; perhaps TRBD1 as D (5 bases). The sequence came from a female donor with Graves disease. The material sequenced was peripheral blood mononuclear cells (PBMCs), taken when the disease was refractory, from a patient treated with antithyroid drugs. The DNA of the CDR3 is TGTGCCAGCAGTCGGGGGGACTATGGCTACACCTTC. It encodes CASSRGDYGYTF.